These 27 T cell receptor beta chains were sequenced from one sample in a study of blood T cell repertoires in COVID-19. Sequenced by immunoSEQ multiplex PCR; TCRdb stores in-frame clones only, minus some. The sample has some 28,000 clones; over 70% are singletons. Source material: peripheral blood. These receptors were collected from a man between 65 and 80 years old with active COVID-19.

The V gene is TRBV7-6, the J gene TRBJ1-4; 10 bases match TRBD1. The CDR3 runs 15 residues. The ends lost 5 bases at V and 8 bases at J; junction bases unmatched: 8. CDR1 and CDR2 from the germline V gene are SGHVS and FNYEAQ. CDR3 loop: CASSARQGAGEKLFF. CDR3 DNA: TGTGCCAGCAGCGCCCGACAGGGGGCTGGGGAAAAACTGTTTTTT. Drawing the rest from reference TRBV7-6 and TRBJ1-4, the complete variable domain is GAGVSQSPRYKVTKRGQDVALRCDPISGHVSLYWYRQALGQGPEFLTYFNYEAQQDKSGLPNDRFSAERPEGSISTLTIQRTEQRDSAMYRCASSARQGAGEKLFFGSGTQLSVL.

For the CDR3, the DNA is TGTGCCAGCAGCCCCCCGAGTTACGAGCAGTACTTC. It yields the protein CASSPPSYEQYF. This sequence joins TRBV11-2 and TRBJ2-7; D gene uncertain. Deletions cut 5 bases from V and 4 bases from J, with 9 bases between. The CDR3 extends over 12 amino acids. CDR1 and CDR2 from the germline V gene are SGHAT and FQNNGV.

The J gene is TRBJ2-7, the V gene TRBV10-3; 7 nucleotides line up with TRBD2. The germline V gene has CDR1 ENHRY and CDR2 SYGVKD. The ends lost 0 bases at V and 0 bases at J; junction bases unmatched: 11. The CDR3 is 18 amino acids. CDR3 sequence reads: CAISESSRLRETSYEQYF. The CDR3 region has the DNA TGTGCCATCAGTGAGTCCTCCCGGCTGCGGGAGACCTCCTACGAGCAGTACTTC.

V usage is TRBV19 and J usage is TRBJ1-1; 7 nucleotides match TRBD1. CDR3 length: 14 amino acids. In germline, CDR1 is LNHDA, CDR2 SQIVND (reference sequence). V gave up 1 base and J gave up 1 base; unmatched junction bases: 0. The CDR3 sequence is CASSIGQGNTEAFF. The DNA of the CDR3 is TGTGCCAGTAGTATAGGACAGGGGAACACTGAAGCTTTCTTT.

This clone was found once. The genes are TRBV5-4 and TRBJ2-3; tentatively, D is TRBD2 (5 bases). V shed 4 bases and J shed 4 bases, with 7 bases lying between them. This CDR3 is 12 amino acids long. CDR1 is SGHNT, CDR2 YYREEE, per germline (reference sequence). The CDR3 spells CASSLSADTQYF. The CDR3 bases are TGTGCCAGCAGCCTTAGCGCAGATACGCAGTATTTT.

The genes are TRBV7-9 and TRBJ2-3; a weak D match, TRBD1 (6 bases). The CDR3 length is 16 residues. Germline CDR1 is SEHNR and CDR2 is FQNEAQ (reference sequence). Trimming cost V 3 bases and J 1 base, with 14 bases left between them. The CDR3 DNA reads TGTGCCAGCAGCTTGGGGATGGGGGCGGGCACAGATACGCAGTATTTT. Translated, it gives CASSLGMGAGTDTQYF.

The V call is TRBV2, the J call TRBJ1-2; no firm D call. Trimming took off 7 bases at V and 0 bases at J, with 6 bases between the two ends. The germline CDR1 and CDR2 sequences are SNHLY and FYNNEI. The CDR3 loop spans 12 amino acids. As DNA, the CDR3 is TGTGCCAGCACGACTACTAACTATGGCTACACCTTC. This translates into CASTTTNYGYTF.

The chain has TRBV5-4 and TRBJ1-1; D perhaps matches TRBD1 (6 bases). The V end lost 0 bases, the J end lost 2 bases, and 14 bases lay between the germline ends. CDR3 length: 16 amino acids. CDR1 is SGHNT and CDR2 is YYREEE in the germline V gene (reference sequence). CDR3 sequence reads: CASSLARGRYNTEAFF. DNA of the CDR3: TGTGCCAGCAGCTTGGCAAGGGGGAGATATAACACTGAAGCTTTCTTT.

This clone was detected only once. V usage is TRBV5-4 and J usage is TRBJ2-7, with TRBD1 as a possible D gene (6 bases). Looked up from germline, CDR1 is SGHNT and CDR2 is YYREEE (reference sequence). Trimming stripped 2 bases from V and 5 bases from J, with 14 bases between. The CDR3 is 14 amino acids. The CDR3 DNA follows: TGTGCCAGCAGCTTTTCCAGGGGCATCAACGAGCAGTACTTC. Translating gives CASSFSRGINEQYF.

The V and J genes are TRBV10-3 and TRBJ2-7, with TRBD1 matching over 8 bases. Germline loops: CDR1 ENHRY, CDR2 SYGVKD. The CDR3 has 12 amino acids. The V gene end was trimmed by 8 bases and the J gene end by 4 bases; junction bases not matched to a gene: 4. CDR3 region: CAISGQGYEQYF. CDR3 DNA sequence: TGTGCCATCTCCGGACAGGGATACGAGCAGTACTTC.

The sample holds a few counts of this clone. The chain joins TRBV7-9 to TRBJ2-7, with 8 nucleotides matching TRBD1. The CDR3 length is 15 residues. V was clipped by 7 bases and J by 0 bases; unmatched bases: 8. Germline V gene lookup returns CDR1 SEHNR and CDR2 FQNEAQ (reference sequence). CDR3 sequence reads: CASNVQGGSSYEQYF. The CDR3 DNA sequence: TGTGCCAGCAACGTACAGGGGGGAAGCTCCTACGAGCAGTACTTC.

The J gene is TRBJ1-1, the V gene TRBV6-6; a weak D match, TRBD1 (6 bases). The ends were cut back, 0 bases at V and 3 bases at J, with 8 bases in the middle. This CDR3 contains 14 residues. The germline gives CDR1 MNHNY, CDR2 SVGAGI (reference sequence). The CDR3 reads CASSYSSGDTEAFF. CDR3 coding DNA: TGTGCCAGCAGTTACTCGTCAGGGGACACTGAAGCTTTCTTT.

This clone was seen a handful of times. This rearrangement joins TRBV27 to TRBJ1-5; D perhaps matches TRBD1 (6 bases). This CDR3 region has 16 residues. Germline-derived CDR1 and CDR2 are MNHEY and SMNVEV (reference sequence). Trimming took off 6 bases at V and 0 bases at J, with 15 bases between the two ends. The CDR3 nucleotides read TGTGCCAGCAGGTTCCCACAGGGACATAGCAATCAGCCCCAGCATTTT. Its protein product is CASRFPQGHSNQPQHF.

The chain employs TRBV24-1 and TRBJ2-5, with 8 bases matching TRBD1. The V and J ends lost 6 bases and 9 bases, in that order; junction bases with no gene match: 14. Per the germline V gene, CDR1 is KGHDR and CDR2 is SFDVKD. CDR3 length: 15 amino acids. CDR3 coding DNA: TGTGCCACCAGTACCTTGACAGGGGACCCCCAGGCCCAGTACTTC. Translated, it gives CATSTLTGDPQAQYF.

The chain has TRBV5-1 and TRBJ1-2; 7 bases line up with TRBD1. Germline-derived CDR1 and CDR2 are SGHRS and YFSETQ. V lost 4 bases to trimming and J lost 1 base; unmatched junction nucleotides: 4. The CDR3 sequence is 14 residues long. The DNA for the CDR3 is TGCGCCAGCAGCAGGGGACAGCGTAACTATGGCTACACCTTC. This sequence encodes CASSRGQRNYGYTF.

The chain couples TRBV7-8 to TRBJ2-2, with 13 bases lining up with TRBD2. The trim removed 5 bases at V and 4 bases at J, leaving 7 bases unmatched. This CDR3 has 17 amino acids. CDR1 SGHVS and CDR2 FQNEAQ come from the germline V gene. CDR3 in DNA: TGTGCCAGCAGCACCCGGACTAGCGGGGGATTCACCGGGGAGCTGTTTTTT. This sequence encodes CASSTRTSGGFTGELFF. Together with reference TRBV7-8 and TRBJ2-2, the CDR3 gives the full variable domain: GAGVSQSPRYKVAKRGQDVALRCDPISGHVSLFWYQQALGQGPEFLTYFQNEAQLDKSGLPSDRFFAERPEGSVSTLKIQRTQQEDSAVYLCASSTRTSGGFTGELFFGEGSRLTVL.

The V and J genes are TRBV3-1 (or the pseudogene TRBV3-2) and TRBJ1-4; TRBD1 matches 8 bases. V lost 4 bases, J lost 7 bases, and 8 bases stayed unmatched. The length of the CDR3 is 15 residues. CDR1 LGHDT and CDR2 YNNKEL come from the germline V gene (reference sequence). CDR3 loop: CASSPRTGYGEKLFF. The CDR3 DNA is TGTGCCAGCAGCCCCAGGACAGGGTACGGTGAAAAACTGTTTTTT.

The J gene is TRBJ1-5, the V gene TRBV7-9, with a weak D call TRBD1 (5 bases). V dropped 0 bases and J dropped 1 base, with 13 bases sitting between them. The CDR3 extends over 17 amino acids. Germline values: CDR1 SEHNR, CDR2 FQNEAQ (reference sequence). CDR3 amino acids: CASSLATGDWSNQPQHF. As DNA, the CDR3 is TGTGCCAGCAGCTTAGCGACTGGGGACTGGAGCAATCAGCCCCAGCATTTT.

The rearrangement uses TRBV5-1 and TRBJ2-4, with D maybe TRBD1 (6 bases). V dropped 4 bases and J dropped 0 bases, with 20 bases sitting between them. Germline assignment: CDR1 SGHRS and CDR2 YFSETQ. The CDR3 extends over 18 amino acids. The CDR3 nucleotides are TGCGCCAGCAGCCCCGGACAGAGGGGAAACCCAGCCAAAAACATTCAGTACTTC. Translating it yields CASSPGQRGNPAKNIQYF.

This clone was seen more than once but under ten times. The chain couples TRBV5-3 to TRBJ1-2; D might be TRBD1 (6 bases). TRBV5-3 is an open reading frame whose function is uncertain. This CDR3 spans 13 amino acids. V was clipped by 4 bases and J by 8 bases, with 15 bases between them. CDR3 loop: CARSRLTRGGYTF. DNA for the CDR3: TGTGCCAGAAGCAGGTTGACGAGGGGGGGCTACACCTTC.

V and J are TRBV3-1 (or the pseudogene TRBV3-2) and TRBJ1-6; possible D gene TRBD1, 5 bases. Germline-derived CDR1 and CDR2 are LGHDT and YNNKEL (reference sequence). V lost 1 base and J 11 bases, leaving 12 bases between the germline ends. The CDR3 spans 14 residues. The CDR3 sequence is CASSQGRAWAPLHF. The CDR3 bases are TGTGCCAGCAGCCAAGGCAGGGCCTGGGCACCCCTCCACTTT.

The chain has TRBV28 and TRBJ1-6; D unclear. From germline, CDR1 is MDHEN and CDR2 SYDVKM. The CDR3 is 14 amino acids. V was pared by 3 bases and J by 9 bases, with 12 bases between. This CDR3 reads CASSLRGVTSPLHF. The CDR3 DNA reads as TGTGCCAGCAGTTTGCGGGGTGTCACTTCACCCCTCCACTTT.

This clone has a single count. The genes are TRBV10-3 and TRBJ1-3; D remains ambiguous. The CDR3 extends over 14 amino acids. Germline V gene sequence: CDR1 ENHRY, CDR2 SYGVKD. The V end was cut by 7 bases, the J end by 0 bases, with 10 bases between. CDR3: CAIIPSFSGNTIYF. The CDR3 coding sequence is TGTGCCATCATCCCCAGTTTCTCTGGAAACACCATATATTTT.

In its sample, this clone was seen a few times. The rearrangement joins TRBV18 to TRBJ2-7, with D perhaps matching TRBD1 (6 bases). V lost 0 bases to trimming and J lost 2 bases, with 8 bases between them. From germline, CDR1 is KGHSH and CDR2 LQKENI. The CDR3 runs 14 residues. The CDR3: CASSPPGGTYEQYF. The CDR3 region has the DNA TGTGCCAGCTCACCACCAGGGGGAACCTACGAGCAGTACTTC. Variable domain in full (rest from reference TRBV18 and TRBJ2-7): NAGVMQNPRHLVRRRGQEARLRCSPMKGHSHVYWYRQLPEEGLKFMVYLQKENIIDESGMPKERFSAEFPKEGPSILRIQQVVRGDSAAYFCASSPPGGTYEQYFGPGTRLTVT.

The DNA of the CDR3 is TGTGCCAGCAGCGTAGTGGCAGGGGGCCATGGCTACACCTTC. This gives the protein CASSVVAGGHGYTF. The V call is TRBV9, the J call TRBJ1-2; TRBD1 aligns across 8 bases. CDR1 and CDR2 (germline): SGDLS, YYNGEE. CDR3 size: 14 residues. Trimming took 0 bases from V and 6 from J; bases not matched to a gene: 4.

J is TRBJ2-3 and V is TRBV28; 10 nucleotides line up with TRBD2. Germline V gene data show CDR1 as MDHEN and CDR2 as SYDVKM. This CDR3 is built from 14 residues. Trimming removed 5 bases from V and 1 base from J; junction bases left unmatched: 0. The CDR3 loop reads CASSGLAGTDTQYF. The CDR3, as DNA: TGTGCCAGCAGTGGACTAGCGGGCACAGATACGCAGTATTTT.

The V gene is TRBV3-1 (or the pseudogene TRBV3-2), the J gene TRBJ2-2; 9 bases line up with TRBD1. From germline, CDR1 is LGHDT and CDR2 YNNKEL (reference sequence). The CDR3 extends over 18 amino acids. The V segment lost 4 bases and the J segment 6 bases; nucleotides outside the gene matches: 15. The CDR3: CASSRNRGGGQGSGELFF. In nucleotides, the CDR3 is TGTGCCAGCAGCCGAAATCGAGGAGGGGGACAGGGATCCGGGGAGCTGTTTTTT.